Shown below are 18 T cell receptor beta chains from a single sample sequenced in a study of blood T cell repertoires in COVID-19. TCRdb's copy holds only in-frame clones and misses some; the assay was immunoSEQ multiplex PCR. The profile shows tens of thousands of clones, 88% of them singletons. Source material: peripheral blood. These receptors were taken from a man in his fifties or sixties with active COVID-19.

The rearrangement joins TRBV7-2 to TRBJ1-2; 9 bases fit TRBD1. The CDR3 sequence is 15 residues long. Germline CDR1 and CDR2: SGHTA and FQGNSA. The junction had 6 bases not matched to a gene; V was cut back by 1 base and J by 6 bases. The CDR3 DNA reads TGTGCCAGCAGCTTAGGGGACAGGGAGAGGGATGGCTACACCTTC. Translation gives CASSLGDRERDGYTF.

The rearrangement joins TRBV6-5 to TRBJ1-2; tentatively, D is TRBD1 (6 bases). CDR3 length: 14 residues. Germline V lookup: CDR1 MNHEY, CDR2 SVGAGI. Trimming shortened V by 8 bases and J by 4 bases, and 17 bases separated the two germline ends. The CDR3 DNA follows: TGTGCCAGCGGGTACACCGGGACAAGCTATGGCTACACCTTC. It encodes CASGYTGTSYGYTF.

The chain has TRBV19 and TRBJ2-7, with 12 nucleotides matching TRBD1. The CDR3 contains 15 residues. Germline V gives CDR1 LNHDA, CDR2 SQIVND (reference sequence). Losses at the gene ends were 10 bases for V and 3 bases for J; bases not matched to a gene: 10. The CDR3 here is CATLPGQGASYEQYF. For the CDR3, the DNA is TGTGCCACCCTCCCGGGACAGGGGGCGAGCTACGAGCAGTACTTC. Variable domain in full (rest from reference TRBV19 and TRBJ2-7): DGGITQSPKYLFRKEGQNVTLSCEQNLNHDAMYWYRQDPGQGLRLIYYSQIVNDFQKGDIAEGYSVSREKKESFPLTVTSAQKNPTAFYLCATLPGQGASYEQYFGPGTRLTVT.

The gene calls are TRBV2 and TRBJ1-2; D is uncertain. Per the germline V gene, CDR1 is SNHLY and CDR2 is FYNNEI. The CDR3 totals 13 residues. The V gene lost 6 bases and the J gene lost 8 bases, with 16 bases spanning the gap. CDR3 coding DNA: TGTGCCAGCAGGCCTGAGGGTGTCTGGGGCTACACCTTC. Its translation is CASRPEGVWGYTF.

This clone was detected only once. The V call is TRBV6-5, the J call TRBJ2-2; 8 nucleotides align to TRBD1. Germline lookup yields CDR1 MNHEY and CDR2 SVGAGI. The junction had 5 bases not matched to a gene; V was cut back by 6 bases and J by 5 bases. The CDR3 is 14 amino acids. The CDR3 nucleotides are TGTGCCAGCAGACAACAGGGGGGTACCGGGGAGCTGTTTTTT. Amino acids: CASRQQGGTGELFF.

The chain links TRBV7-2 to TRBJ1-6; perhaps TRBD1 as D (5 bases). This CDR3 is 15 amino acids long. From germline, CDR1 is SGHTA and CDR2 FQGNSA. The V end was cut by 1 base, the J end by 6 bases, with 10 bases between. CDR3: CASSLGRTRNSPLHF. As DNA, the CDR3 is TGTGCCAGCAGCTTAGGCCGGACACGTAATTCACCCCTCCACTTT.

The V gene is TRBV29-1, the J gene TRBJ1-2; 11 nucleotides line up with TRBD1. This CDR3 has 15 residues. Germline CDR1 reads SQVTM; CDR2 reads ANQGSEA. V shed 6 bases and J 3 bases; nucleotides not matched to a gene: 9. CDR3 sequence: CSVLARGQGDYGYTF. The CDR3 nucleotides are TGCAGCGTCCTTGCCCGGGGACAGGGGGACTATGGCTACACCTTC.

CDR3 amino acids: CASSPGLEETQYF. The CDR3 nucleotides read TGTGCCAGCTCACCGGGACTTGAAGAGACCCAGTACTTC. The genes are TRBV18 and TRBJ2-5; maybe TRBD2 (6 bases). In germline, CDR1 is KGHSH, CDR2 LQKENI. The CDR3 is 13 amino acids. V lost 3 bases to trimming and J lost 3 bases, with 8 bases between them.

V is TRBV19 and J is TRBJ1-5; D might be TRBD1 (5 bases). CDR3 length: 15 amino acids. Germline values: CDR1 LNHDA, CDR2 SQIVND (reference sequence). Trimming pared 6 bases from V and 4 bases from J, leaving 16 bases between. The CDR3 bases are TGTGCCAGTAGGAGGAGGGCAGGGCCTAATCAGCCCCAGCATTTT. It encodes CASRRRAGPNQPQHF.

The CDR3, as DNA: TGTGCCAGCAGCTTACCCTACCGTCGGCAAGAGACCCAGTACTTC. This gives the protein CASSLPYRRQETQYF. V and J are TRBV5-4 and TRBJ2-5; D is unclear. This CDR3 has 15 amino acids. Trimming shortened V by 2 bases and J by 2 bases, and 13 bases separated the two germline ends. Germline CDR1 and CDR2: SGHNT and YYREEE (reference sequence).

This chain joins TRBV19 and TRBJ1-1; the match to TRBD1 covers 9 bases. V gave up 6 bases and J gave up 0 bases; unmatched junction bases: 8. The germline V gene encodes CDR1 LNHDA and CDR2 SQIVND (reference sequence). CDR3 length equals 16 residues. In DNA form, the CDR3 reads TGTGCCAGTAGGAAGGGACAGGGAAGAATGAACACTGAAGCTTTCTTT. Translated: CASRKGQGRMNTEAFF.

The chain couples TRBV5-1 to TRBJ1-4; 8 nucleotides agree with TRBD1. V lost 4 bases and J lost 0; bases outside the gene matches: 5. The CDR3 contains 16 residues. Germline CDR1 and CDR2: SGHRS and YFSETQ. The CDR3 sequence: CASSLGQGSTNEKLFF. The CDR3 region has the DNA TGCGCCAGCAGCCTCGGACAGGGCTCAACTAATGAAAAACTGTTTTTT.

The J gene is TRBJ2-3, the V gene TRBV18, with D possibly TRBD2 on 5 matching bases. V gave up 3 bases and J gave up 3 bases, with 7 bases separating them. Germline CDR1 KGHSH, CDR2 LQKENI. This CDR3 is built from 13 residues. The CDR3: CASSPGSTDTQYF. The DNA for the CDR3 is TGTGCCAGCTCACCGGGGAGTACAGATACGCAGTATTTT.

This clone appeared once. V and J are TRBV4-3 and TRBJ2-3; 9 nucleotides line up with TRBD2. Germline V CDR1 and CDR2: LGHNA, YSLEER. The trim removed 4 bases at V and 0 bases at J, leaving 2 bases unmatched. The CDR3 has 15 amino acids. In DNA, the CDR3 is TGCGCCAGCAGCCCTACTAGCGGGAGCACAGATACGCAGTATTTT. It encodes CASSPTSGSTDTQYF.

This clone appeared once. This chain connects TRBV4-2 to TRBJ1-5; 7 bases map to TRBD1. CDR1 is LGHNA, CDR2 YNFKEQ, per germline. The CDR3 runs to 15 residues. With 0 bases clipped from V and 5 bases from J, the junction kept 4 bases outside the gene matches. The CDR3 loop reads CASSQDRQGYQPQHF. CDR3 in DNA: TGTGCCAGCAGCCAAGATCGACAGGGTTATCAGCCCCAGCATTTT.

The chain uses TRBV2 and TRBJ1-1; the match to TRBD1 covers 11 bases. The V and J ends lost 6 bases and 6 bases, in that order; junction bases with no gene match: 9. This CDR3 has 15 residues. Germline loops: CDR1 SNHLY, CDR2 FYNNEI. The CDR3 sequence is CASRDRGLAIPEAFF. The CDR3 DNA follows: TGTGCCAGCAGGGACAGGGGGCTAGCGATACCTGAAGCTTTCTTT.

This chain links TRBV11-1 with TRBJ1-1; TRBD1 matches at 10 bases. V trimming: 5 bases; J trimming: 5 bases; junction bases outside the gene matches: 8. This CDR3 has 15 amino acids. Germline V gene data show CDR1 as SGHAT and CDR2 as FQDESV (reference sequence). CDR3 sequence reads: CASSPADRGPTEAFF. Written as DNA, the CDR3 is TGTGCCAGCAGCCCTGCCGACAGGGGGCCGACTGAAGCTTTCTTT.

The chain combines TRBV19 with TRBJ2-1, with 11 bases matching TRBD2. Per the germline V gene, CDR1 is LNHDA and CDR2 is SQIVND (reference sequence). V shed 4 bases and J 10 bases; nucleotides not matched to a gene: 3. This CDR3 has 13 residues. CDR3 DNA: TGTGCCAGTAGTAGAAGGACTAGCGGGGAGCAGTTCTTC. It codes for CASSRRTSGEQFF.